These T cell receptor beta chains were read from a single sample in a study of blood T cell repertoires in COVID-19. Assay: immunoSEQ multiplex PCR; the TCRdb copy retains only in-frame clones and omits some. The sample consists of about 190,000 clones, 78% of them appearing once. The sequencing sample was made of peripheral blood. All receptors come from a woman aged 80 or over with active or convalescent COVID-19. The CDR3 runs from the conserved cysteine through the conserved F or W. Fields, in order: V gene, clone size, J gene, D gene, CDR3 DNA, CDR3 protein. The D gene is left open where the match is weak. Expanded clones are given a class, and other clones once, few, many or no size at all.

TRBV3-1/TRBV3-2	few	TRBJ2-1	NA	TGTGCCAGCAGCCAATCCGGAGCCGCCGGTACACCCTTCAATGAGCAGTTCTTC	CASSQSGAAGTPFNEQFF
TRBV5-1	NA	TRBJ1-6	TRBD1	TGCGCCAGCAGCTCCCAGGACAGGTTTAATTCACCCCTCCACTTT	CASSSQDRFNSPLHF
TRBV6-5	NA	TRBJ2-5	TRBD1	TGTGCCAGCAGCCGCAGGGACAGAAGAAAAGAGACCCAGTACTTC	CASSRRDRRKETQYF
TRBV3-1/TRBV3-2	NA	TRBJ1-1	NA	TGTGCCAGCAGCCAGCGACAGGCGTACACTGAAGCTTTCTTT	CASSQRQAYTEAFF
TRBV5-8	NA	TRBJ2-4	TRBD1	TGTGCCAGCAGCTTAGAGGCGACAGGGCTAAGGGACATTCAGTACTTC	CASSLEATGLRDIQYF
TRBV9	once	TRBJ1-1	NA	TGTGCCAGCAGCGTAAGAACAGTGAACACTGAAGCTTTCTTT	CASSVRTVNTEAFF
TRBV27	few	TRBJ2-6	NA	TGTGCCAGCAGACCTGCTAGGGGGGGGGCGAGGGCCAACGTCCTGACTTTC	CASRPARGGARANVLTF
TRBV7-3	few	TRBJ1-2	TRBD1	TGTGCCAGCAGCTTAGGGCAGGGGGATGGCTACACCTTC	CASSLGQGDGYTF
TRBV19	NA	TRBJ1-4	TRBD1	TGTGCCAGTAGTTTAGCAGGGGGCTCAACTAATGAAAAACTGTTTTTT	CASSLAGGSTNEKLFF
TRBV7-9	NA	TRBJ2-7	TRBD1	TGTGCCAGCAGCCCCGGACAGGGGTCCGAGCAGTACTTC	CASSPGQGSEQYF
TRBV7-9	NA	TRBJ1-2	NA	TGTGCCAGCAGCTTATTATCAGGACTCTATGGCTACACCTTC	CASSLLSGLYGYTF
TRBV6-1	NA	TRBJ1-1	NA	TGTGCCAGCAGTGAAGTAGGTAGCGCTGAAGCTTTCTTT	CASSEVGSAEAFF
TRBV10-1	NA	TRBJ1-1	TRBD1	TGCGCCAGCAGTGAGCCGGAGGGGGCGAACACTGAAGCTTTCTTT	CASSEPEGANTEAFF
TRBV7-7	once	TRBJ2-2	TRBD2	TGTGCTAGCAGCTTAGCGGGGACAAAGAACACCGGGGAGCTGTTTTTT	CASSLAGTKNTGELFF
TRBV28	NA	TRBJ2-7	TRBD1	TGTGCCAGCAGCCTGCCCTGGACAGGTCGCAGCTCCTACGAGCAGTACTTC	CASSLPWTGRSSYEQYF